The 9 T cell receptor beta chains presented below share a single source sample, sequenced in a study of human T cells and chemical hapten exposure. Indicated time point: patch test 1, 2 weeks after DPC sensitization. The treatment denotes: therapeutic diphenylcyclopropenone sensitization with weekly scalp DPC. Each CDR3 protein gets one entry after TCRdb re-called the RACE reads with MiXCR. The profile shows 300,000 to 400,000 distinct CDR3 sequences, 6% to 8.5% of them singletons. Sequencing was performed on whole blood, taken in connection with sensitization to the hapten diphenylcyclopropenone (DPC). These receptors originate from a woman between 18 and 29 years old with alopecia areata. Some clones in this sample may be carry-over from other donors' samples.

A few counts support this clonotype. The chain combines TRBV21-1 with TRBJ1-1. TRBV21-1 is assigned pseudogene status. This CDR3 is 16 amino acids long. The CDR3 DNA reads TGTGCCAGCAGCACAATCCCCGTGGGAGCGAACACTGAAGCTTTCTTT. Amino acid sequence: CASSTIPVGANTEAFF.

This clonotype was seen only a few times. The chain recombines TRBV9 with TRBJ2-1; 11 bases map to TRBD2. The CDR3 covers 17 residues. Germline loops: CDR1 SGDLS, CDR2 YYNGEE. Trimming removed 0 bases from V and 4 bases from J; junction bases left unmatched: 6. CDR3 in amino acids: CASSVGLAGGMYNEQFF. The CDR3 coding sequence is TGTGCCAGCAGCGTAGGGCTAGCGGGGGGAATGTACAATGAGCAGTTCTTC.

This clonotype was observed at least ten times. The J gene is TRBJ2-1, the V gene TRBV29-1; weak D call: TRBD2 (5 bases). Trimming cost V 4 bases and J 5 bases, with 18 bases left between them. The CDR3 runs to 15 residues. Germline V gene sequence: CDR1 SQVTM, CDR2 ANQGSEA. In nucleotides, the CDR3 is TGCAGCGTTGTAAGTCGGTGGCAGACTAACAATGAGCAGTTCTTC. This translates into CSVVSRWQTNNEQFF.

V and J are TRBV5-1 and TRBJ1-1, with D hard to call. The CDR3 consists of 13 residues. Germline loops: CDR1 SGHRS, CDR2 YFSETQ. The germline V and J ends were trimmed by 2 bases and 3 bases, with 8 bases remaining between them. DNA for the CDR3: TGCGCCAGCAGCTTTATAGAGTACACTGAAGCTTTCTTT. Protein product: CASSFIEYTEAFF. Combining the CDR3 with reference TRBV5-1 and TRBJ1-1 gives the whole variable domain KAGVTQTPRYLIKTRGQQVTLSCSPISGHRSVSWYQQTPGQGLQFLFEYFSETQRNKGNFPGRFSGRQFSNSRSEMNVSTLELGDSALYLCASSFIEYTEAFFGQGTRLTVV.

This clonotype was observed many times. The J gene is TRBJ2-1, the V gene TRBV6-5, with 10 nucleotides matching TRBD2. The V gene end was trimmed by 2 bases and the J gene end by 8 bases; junction bases not matched to a gene: 3. The length of the CDR3 is 14 residues. Germline V gene lookup returns CDR1 MNHEY and CDR2 SVGAGI. Here the CDR3 reads CASSYERGGYEQFF. DNA for the CDR3: TGTGCCAGCAGTTACGAGCGGGGGGGGTATGAGCAGTTCTTC.

This clonotype was seen only a few times. The V and J genes are TRBV5-1 and TRBJ2-3; D might be TRBD1 (6 bases). Per germline, CDR1 SGHRS and CDR2 YFSETQ. Trimming shortened V by 2 bases and J by 3 bases, and 13 bases separated the two germline ends. The CDR3 is 15 residues long. CDR3 sequence (DNA): TGCGCCAGCAGCTTCTCGGGACATCGAACAGATACGCAGTATTTT. The encoded protein is CASSFSGHRTDTQYF.

This clonotype was detected many times. The rearrangement joins TRBV6-2 or TRBV6-3 to TRBJ2-2, with a tentative D call TRBD1 (6 bases). The CDR3 contains 14 residues. Between the trimmed V and J ends, which lost 6 bases and 1 base, there was a span of 9 bases. Germline V gene lookup returns CDR1 MNHEY and CDR2 SVGEGT. CDR3 sequence reads: CASRVQGNTGELFF. The CDR3 nucleotides read TGTGCCAGCAGGGTACAGGGGAACACCGGGGAGCTGTTTTTT.

The genes are TRBV29-1 and TRBJ2-3; tentative D call: TRBD2 (5 bases). CDR3 length: 13 residues. Between the trimmed V and J ends, which lost 4 bases and 3 bases, there was a span of 11 bases. CDR1 SQVTM and CDR2 ANQGSEA come from the germline V gene. CDR3 loop: CSVAGGETDTQYF. The CDR3, as DNA: TGCAGCGTTGCTGGTGGGGAGACAGATACGCAGTATTTT.

The rearrangement uses TRBV12-3 or TRBV12-4 and TRBJ1-6, with D uncertain. Trimming shortened V by 3 bases and J by 8 bases, and 5 bases separated the two germline ends. CDR3 size: 12 residues. CDR3 protein: CASSFSHSPLHF. As DNA, the CDR3 is TGTGCCAGCAGTTTTTCTCATTCACCCCTCCACTTT.